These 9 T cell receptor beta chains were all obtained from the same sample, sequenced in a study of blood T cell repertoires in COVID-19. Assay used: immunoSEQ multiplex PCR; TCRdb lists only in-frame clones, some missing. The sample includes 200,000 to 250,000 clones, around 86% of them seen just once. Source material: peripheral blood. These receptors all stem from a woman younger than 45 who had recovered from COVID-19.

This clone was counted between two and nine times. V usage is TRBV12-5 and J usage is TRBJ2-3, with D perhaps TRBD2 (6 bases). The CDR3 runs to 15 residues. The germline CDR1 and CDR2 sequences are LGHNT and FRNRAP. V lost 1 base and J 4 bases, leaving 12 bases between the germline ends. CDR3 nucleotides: TGTGCTAGTGGTTTGGAGGAGGGTCAGTCAGATACGCAGTATTTT. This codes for CASGLEEGQSDTQYF.

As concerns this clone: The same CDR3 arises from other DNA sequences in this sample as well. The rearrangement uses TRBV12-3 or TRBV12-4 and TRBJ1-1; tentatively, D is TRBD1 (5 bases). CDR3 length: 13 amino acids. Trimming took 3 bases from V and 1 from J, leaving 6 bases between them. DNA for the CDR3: TGTGCCAGCAGTTTTACAGGGAACACTGAAGCTTTCTTT. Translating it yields CASSFTGNTEAFF.

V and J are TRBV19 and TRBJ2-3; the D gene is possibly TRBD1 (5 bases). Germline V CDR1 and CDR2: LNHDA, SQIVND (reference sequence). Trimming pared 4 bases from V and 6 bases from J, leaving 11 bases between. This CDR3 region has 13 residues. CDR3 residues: CASSRAGSDTQYF. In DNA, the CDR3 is TGTGCCAGTAGTAGGGCAGGGTCGGATACGCAGTATTTT.

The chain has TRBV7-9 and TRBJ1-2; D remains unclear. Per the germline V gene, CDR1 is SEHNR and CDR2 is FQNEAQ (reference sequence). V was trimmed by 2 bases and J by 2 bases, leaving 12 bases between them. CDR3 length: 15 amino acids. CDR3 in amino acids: CASSLPRPGNYGYTF. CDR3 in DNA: TGTGCCAGCAGCTTACCCCGACCAGGCAACTATGGCTACACCTTC.

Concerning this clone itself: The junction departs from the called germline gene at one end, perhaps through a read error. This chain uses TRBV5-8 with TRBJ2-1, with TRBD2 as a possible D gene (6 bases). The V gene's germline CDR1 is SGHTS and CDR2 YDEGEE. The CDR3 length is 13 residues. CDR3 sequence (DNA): TGTGCCAGCAGCCAGACCGGGACTTCCTCGAAAATCTTC. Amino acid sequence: CASSQTGTSSKIF. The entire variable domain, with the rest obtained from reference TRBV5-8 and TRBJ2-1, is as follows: EAGVTQSPTHLIKTRGQQATLRCSPISGHTSVYWYQQALGLGLQFLLWYDEGEERNRGNFPPRFSGRQFPNYSSELNVNALELEDSALYLCASSQTGTSSKIFGPGTRLTVL.

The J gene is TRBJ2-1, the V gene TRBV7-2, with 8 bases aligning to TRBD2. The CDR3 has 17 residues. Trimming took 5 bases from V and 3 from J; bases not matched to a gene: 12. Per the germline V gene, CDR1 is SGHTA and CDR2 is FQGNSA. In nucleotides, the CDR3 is TGTGCCAGCAGCCTCTCATCCAAGCGGGGGTACTACAATGAGCAGTTCTTC. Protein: CASSLSSKRGYYNEQFF.

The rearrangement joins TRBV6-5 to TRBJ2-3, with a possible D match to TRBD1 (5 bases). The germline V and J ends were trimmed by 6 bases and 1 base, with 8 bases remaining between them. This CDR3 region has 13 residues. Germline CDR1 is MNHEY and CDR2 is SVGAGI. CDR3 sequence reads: CASRLGGTDTQYF. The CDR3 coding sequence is TGTGCCAGCAGATTAGGGGGCACAGATACGCAGTATTTT.

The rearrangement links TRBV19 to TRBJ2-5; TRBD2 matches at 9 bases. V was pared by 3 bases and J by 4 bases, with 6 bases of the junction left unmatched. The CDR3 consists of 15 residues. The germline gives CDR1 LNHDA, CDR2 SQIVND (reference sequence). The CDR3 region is CASSMGLAVRETQYF. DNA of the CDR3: TGTGCCAGTAGTATGGGACTAGCAGTAAGAGAGACCCAGTACTTC.

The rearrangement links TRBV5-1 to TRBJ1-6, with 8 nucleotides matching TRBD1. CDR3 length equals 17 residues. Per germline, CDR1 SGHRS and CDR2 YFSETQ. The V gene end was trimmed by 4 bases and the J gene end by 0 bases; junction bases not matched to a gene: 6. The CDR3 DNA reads TGCGCCAGCAGCCTGACAGGGGCTAGCTCCTATAATTCACCCCTCCACTTT. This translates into CASSLTGASSYNSPLHF.